This TCR beta chain was found in a study of early T cells in non-severe SARS-CoV-2 infection. Study-wide background: Sequencing was performed on bulk RNA from unsorted whole blood, leaving chains unpaired.

Trimming removed 3 bases at V and 3 bases at J, with 15 bases between. The CDR3 has 16 residues. Looked up from germline, CDR1 is MDHEN and CDR2 is SYDVKM. This clonotype was recorded at least ten times. Its antigen is undetermined. Unique molecular identifiers were affixed to single, distinct cDNA molecules. Via MiXCR, TCRdb re-called the 5' RACE reads, giving one row per CDR3 protein. The top ten hold around 4.5% of the sample, which has 40,000 to 45,000 distinct CDR3 sequences, roughly 4.7% seen once. Study-wide results and limits: The study's VDJdb matching favored anti-spike CD8 responses and missed private and CD4 specificities.

The TCR comes from an adult who was a healthcare worker with PCR-confirmed SARS-CoV-2 infection or an uninfected control (not recorded which). This sequence joins TRBV28 and TRBJ1-5; D possibly corresponds to TRBD1 (5 bases). The specimen was whole blood. CDR3 DNA sequence: TGTGCCAGCAGTTTTCGTCAGGGTGGTCACAATCAGCCCCAGCATTTT. Protein: CASSFRQGGHNQPQHF.